This TCR beta chain was captured by sequencing in a study of monozygotic twins with inflammatory bowel disease (dated by TCRdb to between 2019 and 2020). Regarding the study in general: The full study comprised 28 monozygotic twin pairs: nine German pairs (four IBD-concordant, five IBD-discordant) and 19 IBD-discordant Danish pairs. Each individual had, on average, about 151 000 unique TCRalpha sequences and 181 000 unique TCRbeta sequences available for analysis. Within discordant pairs, disease-associated traits were sought mainly by comparing IBD patients with their genetically identical healthy co-twins.

Per the germline V gene, MNHNS is the CDR1 and SASEGT is the CDR2. The CDR3 contains 16 residues, cysteine and phenylalanine counted. No coding sequence is recorded. Results and caveats for the whole study, not just this receptor: Differing immunosuppressive treatments among patients may have added background noise and inter-individual variability to the repertoires. The analysis was unable to tell apart different T cell subtypes. Repertoire similarity did not differ between concordant and discordant twins, possibly due to limited statistical power. A decrease in TCRbeta repertoire diversity, as measured by inverse Simpson index, was observed in IBD patients compared with their healthy co-twins. No single strong signal or clonotype linked to IBD turned up in the results, so the idea that one exists was not supported. IBD patients shared fewer clonotypes with other individuals than healthy twins did, most markedly in patients showing signs of disease activity.

As to this clonotype: This clone's antigen is unknown.

An approximately 2.5 ml peripheral blood sample was drawn into PAXgene tubes per donor and stored at -80°C. Without any T cell sorting, total RNA was extracted from whole blood using the PAXgene blood miRNA kit on an automated QIAcube. Peripheral blood from monozygotic twin pairs concordant or discordant for inflammatory bowel disease was subjected to deep TCRalpha and TCRbeta repertoire profiling with unique molecular barcoding. Smoking habits were recorded for all twin pairs, and individuals were classified as current, former or never smokers. The library came from 5' RACE. Preparation of each TCR library used 3,000 to 4,000 ng of total RNA. cDNA was synthesized with SMARTScribe reverse transcriptase in eight separate reactions per sample. During cDNA synthesis, template switching introduced unique molecular identifiers that contained a 6-nucleotide sample barcode. Amplification of TCRalpha and TCRbeta cDNA involved two nested PCRs of approximately 17 and 9 cycles, and each PCR was followed by bead purification. Before amplification, the cDNA was treated with uracil DNA-glycosylase and purified using the QIAquick PCR purification kit. The second PCR added Illumina TruSeq-compatible adapters along with sample-specific barcodes. TapeStation and Qubit were used to check library quality and concentration, and approximately 5.5 ng of each library went into the pool. Sequencing of pooled libraries was carried out on an Illumina HiSeq2500 single-index Rapid Run using 2 x 100 bp reads and custom sequencing primers. Per the authors' processing: UMI-based consensus assembly with MiGEC version 1.2.6 was used to correct PCR and sequencing errors. MiXCR version 2.1.1 handled V(D)J alignment, clonotype assembly and CDR3 extraction. Gene usage, clonotype sharing and MAIT/NKT TCR abundance were normalised by analysing the top 1000, 10 000 and 20 000 clonotypes per sample. After downsampling to 27 000 UMIs, diversity was calculated as the inverse Simpson index using the vegan R package. Paired Mann-Whitney U tests were applied to discordant twin pairs, with Benjamini-Hochberg correction for multiple testing. Through TCRdb reprocessing, the reads give one entry per CDR3 protein sequence; DNA is omitted. The V and J calls, along with clone size, are taken from TCRdb and not from the paper's own processing. This sample's table lists more than 300,000 distinct CDR3 sequences. Roughly 2.6% of the sample belongs to the ten largest clones.

The source of this sequence is a human donor with ulcerative colitis or Crohn's disease, or a healthy co-twin of an affected twin (not recorded which). Sequenced input: blood. Recombination linked TRBV6-1 to TRBJ1-5; TCRdb gives TRBD1 as the D gene, but with no DNA this cannot be confirmed. This receptor has the CDR3 CASSRFDRDSNQPQHF.